The sequence of this T cell receptor beta chain was determined in a study of T-cell memory formation after mild COVID-19. Broader study findings: For contracting clones, CD4+ ones sat mainly in CM and EM, CD8+ in EMRA.

On this clonotype itself: The antigen is undetermined.

Germline V gene lookup returns CDR1 KGHSH and CDR2 LQKENI. V shed 2 bases and J shed 7 bases, with 15 bases lying between them. The CDR3 loop spans 15 amino acids. TCRdb called the 5' RACE reads again in MiXCR, with one record for every CDR3 protein. The sample contains some 300,000 distinct CDR3 sequences, around 20% of which appear only once. The sample consisted of PBMCs or a T cell subset sorted from them (not recorded which). The TCR was taken from a man between 18 and 35 years old who had mild COVID-19 (a few samples of this study predate the infection). Cell type and time point are not known. The chain is built from TRBV18 and TRBJ2-1; a weak D match, TRBD1 (5 bases). In DNA form, the CDR3 reads TGTGCCAGCTCACCAGGGGCACCAGACAATAATGAGCAGTTCTTC. It translates to CASSPGAPDNNEQFF.